These T cell receptor beta chains were read from a single sample in a study of T cells in Graves' hyperthyroidism and ophthalmopathy. In TCRdb, the multiplex PCR reads were re-called with MiXCR into one record per CDR3 protein. The table has 560,000 or so distinct CDR3 sequences, nearly 20% seen once. Sequences were obtained from blood. These receptors were obtained from a man aged 35 to 55 with Graves' ophthalmopathy. Each CDR3 is given with its conserved first and last residue. D genes are given only for firm matches. Clone size is given for some rows only: seen once, a few or many times, or a class if the clone is expanded.

.,TRBJ2-7,15,TRBV5-1,.,TGCGCCAGCAGCTTGAACCGCGGCCAGGGAGTAGAGCAGTACTTC,CASSLNRGQGVEQYF
.,TRBJ2-7,13,TRBV7-8,.,TGTGCCAGCAGCAAGAAGACATCGGCCGAGCAGTACTTC,CASSKKTSAEQYF
.,TRBJ1-5,16,TRBV7-2,.,TGTGCCAGCAGCTTAGAGGTACTATTCAGGAATCAGCCCCAGCATTTT,CASSLEVLFRNQPQHF
many,TRBJ1-1,15,TRBV6-2/TRBV6-3,.,TGTGCCAGCAGTTACCCGGAGGCCTGGGGAACTGAAGCTTTCTTT,CASSYPEAWGTEAFF
.,TRBJ1-5,15,TRBV19,.,TGTGCCAGTAGTGGGGGTCCGGATAGCAATCAGCCCCAGCATTTT,CASSGGPDSNQPQHF
few,TRBJ2-1,12,TRBV29-1,TRBD1,TGCAGCGGGGGGACAGGGGTCAATGAGCAGTTCTTC,CSGGTGVNEQFF
many,TRBJ1-2,15,TRBV11-2,TRBD1,TGTGCCAGCAGTCACTGGGACAGGGTCGGCCATGGCTACACCTTC,CASSHWDRVGHGYTF
few,TRBJ2-7,17,TRBV3-1,TRBD2,TGTGCCAGCAGCCAAGACCGGACGCGGGAGGGCCCCAGCGAGCAGTACTTC,CASSQDRTREGPSEQYF
few,TRBJ2-3,14,TRBV29-1,.,TGCAGCGTTAAAACTACAGGTGTGGCAGATACGCAGTATTTT,CSVKTTGVADTQYF
few,TRBJ1-4,15,TRBV3-1,TRBD1,TGTGCCAGCAGCCCATCCGGGACAGGGGGTGAAAAACTGTTTTTT,CASSPSGTGGEKLFF
.,TRBJ2-2,12,TRBV6-1,.,TGTGCCAGCAGTGCCGGTGAAGGGGAGCTGTTTTTT,CASSAGEGELFF
few,TRBJ2-3,17,TRBV20-1,TRBD2,TGCAGTGCTGCTATAGGACTAGCGGGGACTAGCACAGATACGCAGTATTTT,CSAAIGLAGTSTDTQYF
.,TRBJ2-5,12,TRBV20-1,.,TGCAGTGGTCAAGGAGGGGTGGAGACCCAGTACTTC,CSGQGGVETQYF
few,TRBJ2-7,13,TRBV5-6,TRBD1,TGTGCCAGCAGGGGACAGGGGTTCAACGAGCAGTACTTC,CASRGQGFNEQYF
.,TRBJ2-1,15,TRBV6-1,TRBD2,TGTGCCAGCCATCCTTCGGGGGGGGCTTACAATGAGCAGTTCTTC,CASHPSGGAYNEQFF
few,TRBJ1-2,14,TRBV5-6,TRBD1,TGTGCCAGCAGCTCGGACAGGGGACGCTATGGCTACACCTTC,CASSSDRGRYGYTF
few,TRBJ2-7,14,TRBV12-3/TRBV12-4,.,TGTGCCAGCAGTCCTGGGCAGCTTCTTTCCGAGCAGTACTTC,CASSPGQLLSEQYF
many,TRBJ2-1,18,TRBV2,TRBD2,TGTGCCAGCAGTGAAGAGCTAGCGGGGGCCTTCTCCTACAATGAGCAGTTCTTC,CASSEELAGAFSYNEQFF
few,TRBJ1-2,16,TRBV4-1,TRBD1,TGCGCCAGCAGCCACCCGGGACAGGGCCTTAACTATGGCTACACCTTC,CASSHPGQGLNYGYTF
.,TRBJ2-7,13,TRBV29-1,TRBD2,TGCAGCGTTGGGGGCGGGAGCTCCTACGAGCAGTACTTC,CSVGGGSSYEQYF
.,TRBJ2-5,14,TRBV20-1,TRBD2,TGCAGGGCCGTGGGACTAGCGGGACAAGAGACCCAGTACTTC,CRAVGLAGQETQYF
.,TRBJ2-7,14,TRBV11-2,TRBD2,TGTGCCAGCAGCCAGATAGCGGGAAACTACGAGCAGTACTTC,CASSQIAGNYEQYF
many,TRBJ1-2,14,TRBV7-8,TRBD1,TGTGCCAGCAGCCCCGGGACAGGGGTCTATGGCTACACCTTC,CASSPGTGVYGYTF
.,TRBJ1-5,13,TRBV4-3,.,TGCGCCAGCAGCCAAAGTCGGGATCAGCCCCAGCATTTT,CASSQSRDQPQHF
.,TRBJ1-4,15,TRBV5-1,.,TGTGCCAGCAGCTTGCTTTTGTGGGCTAATGAAAAACTGTTTTTT,CASSLLLWANEKLFF
many,TRBJ2-1,14,TRBV6-5,TRBD1,TGTGCCAGCAGTTACCCGGGACAGGGGAATGAGCAGTTCTTC,CASSYPGQGNEQFF
many,TRBJ2-5,16,TRBV18,.,TGTGCCAGCTCACCAGACGGGGCCCCGATCGGAGAGACCCAGTACTTC,CASSPDGAPIGETQYF
few,TRBJ2-4,14,TRBV7-2,.,TGTGCCAGCAGCTTCTGGGTAGCCAAAAACATTCAGTACTTC,CASSFWVAKNIQYF
few,TRBJ2-7,12,TRBV29-1,TRBD2,TGCAGCGTTGGGGAGGGGATGGACGAGCAGTACTTC,CSVGEGMDEQYF
.,TRBJ1-2,15,TRBV20-1,TRBD1,TGCAGTGCTCAAGACGGACAGGGGGGATTTTCGAGCTACACCTTC,CSAQDGQGGFSSYTF
.,TRBJ1-1,14,TRBV30,TRBD1,TGTGCCTGGAATCGTGGACAGGGGTTCACTGAAGCTTTCTTT,CAWNRGQGFTEAFF
.,TRBJ2-7,13,TRBV20-1,.,TGCAGTGCTAGGGCCTCCCAGGCGTGGGAGCAGTACTTC,CSARASQAWEQYF
.,TRBJ2-3,16,TRBV27,.,TGTGCCAGCAGTCCGCTAGGGACAATTAGCACAGATACGCAGTATTTT,CASSPLGTISTDTQYF
.,TRBJ2-7,14,TRBV30,TRBD1,TGTGCCTGGAGTGACAGGGGCCTGACCTACGAGCAGTACTTC,CAWSDRGLTYEQYF
.,TRBJ2-1,17,TRBV13,TRBD2,TGTGCCAGCAGCCCCGAGCGGGGGGGCATCTCCTACAATGAGCAGTTCTTC,CASSPERGGISYNEQFF
many,TRBJ2-1,14,TRBV3-1,TRBD2,TGTGCCAGCGCGCCTAGCGGAACCTACAATGAGCAGTTCTTC,CASAPSGTYNEQFF
.,TRBJ1-5,14,TRBV20-1,.,TGCAGTGTTCGGGCGCGACAGAGCAATCAGCCCCAGCATTTT,CSVRARQSNQPQHF
.,TRBJ2-5,14,TRBV6-4,.,TGTGCCAGCAGTACCTCGAAATTCCAAGAGACCCAGTACTTC,CASSTSKFQETQYF
many,TRBJ1-2,15,TRBV28,TRBD1,TGTGCCAGCGGGACAGGGGGAGTAATGAACTATGGCTACACCTTC,CASGTGGVMNYGYTF
few,TRBJ2-1,15,TRBV12-3/TRBV12-4,.,TGTGCCAGCAGTTCAATAGGTAGTTCCTACAATGAGCAGTTCTTC,CASSSIGSSYNEQFF
many,TRBJ1-5,15,TRBV18,TRBD1,TGTGCCAGCTCACCCCAGGGGGGCGCATATCAGCCCCAGCATTTT,CASSPQGGAYQPQHF
.,TRBJ1-5,15,TRBV7-2,TRBD1,TGTGCCAGCAGCTCGAGACAGGGGGGTAGTCAGCCCCAGCATTTT,CASSSRQGGSQPQHF
few,TRBJ2-1,15,TRBV24-1,TRBD2,TGTGCCACCAGTGACCTTAGCGGGATTGGGAATGAGCAGTTCTTC,CATSDLSGIGNEQFF
.,TRBJ2-7,14,TRBV28,.,TGTGCCAGCAGTTCCTTGGGGGGAGAGCGCGAGCAGTACTTC,CASSSLGGEREQYF
many,TRBJ2-7,16,TRBV7-2,TRBD2,TGTGCCAGCAGCTTAAGTTTGGGGGGACTACACTACGAGCAGTACTTC,CASSLSLGGLHYEQYF
many,TRBJ1-1,12,TRBV30,.,TGTGCCTGGGCTCGACAGAACACTGAAGCTTTCTTT,CAWARQNTEAFF